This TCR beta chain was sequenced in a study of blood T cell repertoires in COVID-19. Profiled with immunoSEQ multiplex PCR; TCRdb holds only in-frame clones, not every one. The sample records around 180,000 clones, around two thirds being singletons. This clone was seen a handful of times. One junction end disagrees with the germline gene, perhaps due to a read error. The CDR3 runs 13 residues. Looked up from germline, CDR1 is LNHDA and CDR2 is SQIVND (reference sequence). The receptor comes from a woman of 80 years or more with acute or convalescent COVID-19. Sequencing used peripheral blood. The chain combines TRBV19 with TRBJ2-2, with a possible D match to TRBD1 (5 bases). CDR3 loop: CASRPGNAGELFF. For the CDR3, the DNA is TGTGCCAGTAGGCCAGGGAACGCCGGGGAGCTGTTTTTT.